Below, 29 T cell receptor beta chains from the same sample are listed, as sequenced in a study of blood T cell repertoires in COVID-19 (dated by TCRdb to the early 2020s). Library preparation employed the immunoSEQ multiplex PCR assay. The table comes from immuneACCESS by way of TCRdb, which keeps in-frame sequences with V and J called. Part of the clones is missing from these tables; in studies checked, under half for an unresolved V gene and the rest for unknown reasons. The sample yields 110,000 or so clones; 90% were counted once. About 4.5% of the sample is held by the ten biggest clonotypes. Sequenced material: peripheral blood. These receptors all stem from a woman between 45 and 60 years old with acute or convalescent COVID-19.

This CDR3 reads CATSRQGVNEKLFF. CDR3 DNA sequence: TGTGCCACCAGCAGGCAGGGGGTAAATGAAAAACTGTTTTTT. The genes are TRBV15 and TRBJ1-4; 7 bases fit TRBD1. CDR3 length: 14 residues. Unmatched junction bases numbered 3, after V lost 3 bases and J lost 5 bases. CDR1 and CDR2 (germline): LNHNV, YYDKDF (reference sequence).

The rearrangement joins TRBV18 to TRBJ2-1; perhaps TRBD2 as D (5 bases). There are 15 residues in the CDR3. Germline V lookup: CDR1 KGHSH, CDR2 LQKENI. The germline V and J ends were trimmed by 1 base and 0 bases, with 7 bases remaining between them. This CDR3 reads CASSPQTNSYNEQFF. CDR3 DNA: TGTGCCAGCTCACCACAGACTAACTCCTACAATGAGCAGTTCTTC.

The chain employs TRBV19 and TRBJ1-2; 8 positions agree with TRBD1. This CDR3 region has 17 residues. J lost 6 bases, V lost 2 bases, and 14 bases had no gene match. CDR1 is LNHDA and CDR2 is SQIVND in the germline V gene (reference sequence). In nucleotides, the CDR3 is TGTGCCAGTAGTATACACGGGACAGGCGACGCATTAGATGGCTACACCTTC. Protein product: CASSIHGTGDALDGYTF.

V gene TRBV24-1 combines with J gene TRBJ1-1; 8 bases map to TRBD1. Per germline, CDR1 KGHDR and CDR2 SFDVKD. The CDR3 covers 13 residues. V gave up 9 bases and J gave up 4 bases; unmatched junction bases: 6. The CDR3, as DNA: TGTGCCACCGAGGAAACAGGGGGCACTGAAGCTTTCTTT. Translating gives CATEETGGTEAFF.

The chain carries TRBV2 and TRBJ1-4, with 8 bases aligning to TRBD1. Per the germline V gene, CDR1 is SNHLY and CDR2 is FYNNEI. J gave up 7 bases and V 8 bases, and 15 bases lay outside the gene matches. The CDR3 has 16 amino acids. The CDR3 coding sequence is TGTGCCAGCCTCGGTCCCCTGACAGGGGTGGGTGAAAAACTGTTTTTT. Translating it yields CASLGPLTGVGEKLFF.

The chain employs TRBV7-8 and TRBJ1-2, with D maybe TRBD1 (6 bases). The germline V gene encodes CDR1 SGHVS and CDR2 FQNEAQ. Trimming shortened V by 2 bases and J by 6 bases, and 28 bases separated the two germline ends. This CDR3 is built from 19 residues. The CDR3 DNA follows: TGTGCCAGCAGCTTACTGACAGGCGGGCTAACGGCAAGCAACAATGGCTACACCTTC. Amino acids: CASSLLTGGLTASNNGYTF. The variable domain in full, with the rest retrieved from reference TRBV7-8 and TRBJ1-2, is GAGVSQSPRYKVAKRGQDVALRCDPISGHVSLFWYQQALGQGPEFLTYFQNEAQLDKSGLPSDRFFAERPEGSVSTLKIQRTQQEDSAVYLCASSLLTGGLTASNNGYTFGSGTRLTVV.

V usage is TRBV28 and J usage is TRBJ2-7; TRBD1 is a possible D gene (6 bases). V lost 3 bases and J 5 bases, leaving 11 bases between the germline ends. The CDR3 spans 13 residues. Germline values: CDR1 MDHEN, CDR2 SYDVKM. CDR3: CASSLYQGNEQYF. The DNA of the CDR3 is TGTGCCAGCAGTTTGTATCAGGGGAACGAGCAGTACTTC.

The chain combines TRBV30 with TRBJ1-5, with 7 bases lining up with TRBD1. J was trimmed by 6 bases and V by 1 base; bases with no gene match: 9. Germline CDR1 reads GTSNPN; CDR2 reads SVGIG (reference sequence). The CDR3 runs to 15 residues. The DNA for the CDR3 is TGTGCCTGGAGTGACAGGGGAACAGACTTTCAGCCCCAGCATTTT. Protein: CAWSDRGTDFQPQHF.

The chain combines TRBV19 with TRBJ2-1; TRBD2 matches at 10 bases. Losses at the gene ends were 3 bases for V and 10 bases for J; bases not matched to a gene: 12. Germline CDR1 reads LNHDA; CDR2 reads SQIVND (reference sequence). This CDR3 has 16 residues. The CDR3 spells CASSIASLAGEIEQFF. The CDR3 coding sequence is TGTGCCAGTAGTATCGCATCGCTAGCGGGAGAGATAGAGCAGTTCTTC.

Only a few counts were recorded for this clone. V and J are TRBV15 and TRBJ2-5; 7 bases map to TRBD2. This CDR3 has 14 amino acids. V lost 5 bases to trimming and J lost 4 bases; unmatched junction nucleotides: 7. Per germline, CDR1 LNHNV and CDR2 YYDKDF (reference sequence). Written as DNA, the CDR3 is TGTGCCACCAGCGCCGGACTAGTACGAGAGACCCAGTACTTC. Translating it yields CATSAGLVRETQYF.

V usage is TRBV6-2 or TRBV6-3 and J usage is TRBJ1-1; D gene unclear. V was cut by 5 bases and J by 4 bases, with 11 bases left in between. The V gene's germline CDR1 is MNHEY and CDR2 SVGEGT. The CDR3 runs 13 residues. CDR3 region: CASSPLLSTEAFF. CDR3 DNA sequence: TGTGCCAGCAGTCCCCTGCTGAGCACTGAAGCTTTCTTT.

The V and J genes are TRBV15 and TRBJ1-2; a possible D gene is TRBD1 (5 bases). The V gene's germline CDR1 is LNHNV and CDR2 YYDKDF (reference sequence). With 5 bases removed from V and 4 bases from J, the gap between germline ends came to 14 bases. The CDR3 spans 14 residues. This CDR3 is CATSGGERGYGYTF. In nucleotides, the CDR3 is TGTGCCACCAGCGGAGGGGAGCGGGGCTATGGCTACACCTTC.

The chain links TRBV2 to TRBJ2-2; 9 bases align to TRBD1. The trim removed 6 bases at V and 6 bases at J, leaving 2 bases unmatched. Germline V gene lookup returns CDR1 SNHLY and CDR2 FYNNEI. The CDR3 loop spans 13 amino acids. The CDR3: CASRWTGAGELFF. The CDR3 nucleotides are TGTGCCAGCAGATGGACAGGGGCCGGGGAGCTGTTTTTT.

This clone occurred once. The chain carries TRBV7-3 and TRBJ2-7, with a possible D match to TRBD1 (7 bases). CDR3 size: 13 residues. Trimming pared 2 bases from V and 7 bases from J, leaving 12 bases between. Germline V gene data show CDR1 as SGHTA and CDR2 as FQGTGA. Here the CDR3 reads CASSLQGEAEQYF. Written as DNA, the CDR3 is TGTGCCAGCAGCTTACAGGGGGAGGCGGAGCAGTACTTC.

V and J are TRBV28 and TRBJ1-2; 7 nucleotides line up with TRBD1. The J segment lost 4 bases and the V segment lost 5 bases, leaving 10 bases of the junction unmatched. The germline V gene has CDR1 MDHEN and CDR2 SYDVKM. The CDR3 is 15 amino acids. The CDR3 DNA reads as TGTGCCAGCAGTGAACAGGGGTTGGCAAGCTATGGCTACACCTTC. Amino acid sequence: CASSEQGLASYGYTF.

The V and J genes are TRBV7-2 and TRBJ2-5; 14 positions match TRBD2. This CDR3 is built from 16 residues. From germline, CDR1 is SGHTA and CDR2 FQGNSA. V lost 5 bases, J lost 7 bases, and 9 bases stayed unmatched. CDR3 nucleotide sequence: TGTGCCAGCAGCCTCTCGACTAGCGGGGGGGTCGGGACCCAGTACTTC. Translated, it gives CASSLSTSGGVGTQYF.

The chain joins TRBV29-1 to TRBJ1-1, with TRBD1 matching over 8 bases. V dropped 5 bases and J dropped 0; count of bases not matched to a gene: 11. There are 16 residues in the CDR3. Germline loops: CDR1 SQVTM, CDR2 ANQGSEA. As DNA, the CDR3 is TGCAGCGTTCTCCGTCAGGGGGCTAGGATGAACACTGAAGCTTTCTTT. This gives the protein CSVLRQGARMNTEAFF. Full variable domain (missing parts from reference TRBV29-1 and TRBJ1-1): SAVISQKPSRDICQRGTSLTIQCQVDSQVTMMFWYRQQPGQSLTLIATANQGSEATYESGFVIDKFPISRPNLTFSTLTVSNMSPEDSSIYLCSVLRQGARMNTEAFFGQGTRLTVV.

V and J are TRBV28 and TRBJ1-1, with D unclear. This CDR3 spans 16 amino acids. V lost 6 bases and J lost 0, with 17 bases in between. Germline CDR1 is MDHEN and CDR2 is SYDVKM. This chain's CDR3 is CASSIGSGMMNTEAFF. The CDR3 coding sequence is TGTGCCAGCAGCATAGGCTCGGGGATGATGAACACTGAAGCTTTCTTT. Together with reference TRBV28 and TRBJ1-1, the CDR3 gives the full variable domain: DVKVTQSSRYLVKRTGEKVFLECVQDMDHENMFWYRQDPGLGLRLIYFSYDVKMKEKGDIPEGYSVSREKKERFSLILESASTNQTSMYLCASSIGSGMMNTEAFFGQGTRLTVV.

The V and J genes are TRBV5-1 and TRBJ1-4; 7 nucleotides align to TRBD1. The trim removed 7 bases at V and 8 bases at J, leaving 23 bases unmatched. Germline CDR1 reads SGHRS; CDR2 reads YFSETQ. The CDR3 is made up of 18 amino acids. CDR3 coding DNA: TGCGCCAGCCTTGCCCGCAGGGGGGACCCCCTTGAATCGGAAAAACTGTTTTTT. Its protein is CASLARRGDPLESEKLFF.

The gene calls are TRBV7-8 and TRBJ2-5, with TRBD2 matching over 7 bases. Germline CDR1 and CDR2: SGHVS and FQNEAQ. The CDR3 covers 18 residues. Trimming cost V 2 bases and J 1 base; bases outside gene matches: 13. CDR3 coding DNA: TGTGCCAGCAGCTTACATGCCCGGTGGCGGGAGACCCAAGAGACCCAGTACTTC. Amino acids: CASSLHARWRETQETQYF.

The chain employs TRBV2 and TRBJ2-7, with 7 bases aligning to TRBD1. V was pared by 4 bases and J by 2 bases, with 5 bases of the junction left unmatched. Per germline, CDR1 SNHLY and CDR2 FYNNEI. The CDR3 is 14 residues long. The CDR3 bases are TGTGCCAGCAGTGCTGGGGACAGACCCTACGAGCAGTACTTC. It codes for CASSAGDRPYEQYF.

The chain has TRBV29-1 and TRBJ1-2; no clear D gene. The germline V and J ends were trimmed by 4 bases and 0 bases, with 6 bases remaining between them. The CDR3 covers 12 residues. The germline CDR1 and CDR2 sequences are SQVTM and ANQGSEA. The CDR3, as DNA: TGCAGCGTTGCGGAGCCTAACTATGGCTACACCTTC. Amino acids: CSVAEPNYGYTF.

This sequence joins TRBV6-6 and TRBJ2-5; D might be TRBD1 (6 bases). Trimming left V 2 bases short and J 5 bases short, with 15 bases between. The CDR3 has 15 amino acids. CDR1 and CDR2 (germline): MNHNY, SVGAGI (reference sequence). The CDR3 DNA is TGTGCCAGCAGTTACCCCCAGGGGTCACGGGAGACCCAGTACTTC. This sequence encodes CASSYPQGSRETQYF.

The gene calls are TRBV28 and TRBJ2-3; D remains unclear. V lost 3 bases and J 0 bases, leaving 13 bases between the germline ends. CDR1 is MDHEN and CDR2 is SYDVKM in the germline V gene. The CDR3 sequence is 16 residues long. CDR3 sequence (DNA): TGTGCCAGCAGTTTTGCTGCGAACCCTAGCACAGATACGCAGTATTTT. Its protein is CASSFAANPSTDTQYF.

The V and J genes are TRBV19 and TRBJ2-1; TRBD1 is a possible D gene (6 bases). The germline CDR1 and CDR2 sequences are LNHDA and SQIVND (reference sequence). This CDR3 contains 17 residues. Trimming removed 5 bases from V and 1 base from J, with 18 bases in between. CDR3 DNA: TGTGCCAGTAGTTCCCTCAGCGCAGGGGTGTCCTACAATGAGCAGTTCTTC. It yields the protein CASSSLSAGVSYNEQFF.

The rearrangement links TRBV4-1 to TRBJ2-3; 9 bases are a match to TRBD2. The length of the CDR3 is 18 residues. Germline values: CDR1 MGHRA, CDR2 YSYEKL. Trimming removed 0 bases from V and 3 bases from J; junction bases left unmatched: 10. As DNA, the CDR3 is TGCGCCAGCAGCCAAGATACTAGCGGGCCTCTAGGGACAGATACGCAGTATTTT. This encodes CASSQDTSGPLGTDTQYF.

This chain links TRBV27 with TRBJ1-5, with D maybe TRBD1 (5 bases). Trimming left V 0 bases short and J 3 bases short, with 9 bases between. Germline CDR1 reads MNHEY; CDR2 reads SMNVEV (reference sequence). The CDR3 is made up of 15 amino acids. The CDR3 region has the DNA TGTGCCAGCAGTTTATCTGGGACTAACAATCAGCCCCAGCATTTT. Protein sequence: CASSLSGTNNQPQHF.

A few counts support this clone. The chain employs TRBV5-6 and TRBJ1-1; 7 bases agree with TRBD1. Germline-derived CDR1 and CDR2 are SGHDT and YYEEEE. V lost 2 bases and J lost 11; bases outside the gene matches: 15. The CDR3 is made up of 15 amino acids. As DNA, the CDR3 is TGTGCCAGCAGCTTCCCGGGACAGTCGACACTGAGGGCTTTCTTT. This gives the protein CASSFPGQSTLRAFF. The full variable domain, completed using reference TRBV5-6 and TRBJ1-1, is DAGVTQSPTHLIKTRGQQVTLRCSPKSGHDTVSWYQQALGQGPQFIFQYYEEEERQRGNFPDRFSGHQFPNYSSELNVNALLLGDSALYLCASSFPGQSTLRAFFGQGTRLTVV.

V usage is TRBV7-2 and J usage is TRBJ2-4, with TRBD1 as a possible D gene (6 bases). Trimming left V 6 bases short and J 7 bases short, with 13 bases between. The CDR3 covers 13 residues. Germline V gives CDR1 SGHTA, CDR2 FQGNSA. The chain's CDR3 is CASRGVGGNIQYF. For the CDR3, the DNA is TGTGCCAGCAGGGGGGTAGGGGGTAACATTCAGTACTTC.